Listed here are 14 T cell receptor beta chains from one sample, sequenced in a study of cytomegalovirus exposure and HLA in healthy donors. PCR was performed using 60 Vbeta and 13 Jbeta primers. Method: immunoSEQ multiplex PCR; TCRdb's copy keeps in-frame clones and lacks some. The sample contains 150,000 or so clones, 80% of which appear only once. Sequenced sample: PBMCs. These receptor sequences come from a man aged 30 to 39 in good health and CMV-seronegative.

The chain has TRBV28 and TRBJ1-1; no firm D call. Trimming left V 3 bases short and J 1 base short, with 3 bases between. The CDR3 consists of 12 residues. CDR1 MDHEN and CDR2 SYDVKM come from the germline V gene. The CDR3 nucleotides read TGTGCCAGCAGTTTTCGGAACACTGAAGCTTTCTTT. Amino acids: CASSFRNTEAFF.

This chain uses TRBV9 with TRBJ1-4; a possible D gene is TRBD1 (6 bases). Germline loops: CDR1 SGDLS, CDR2 YYNGEE. CDR3 length equals 16 residues. V lost 3 bases to trimming and J lost 6 bases, with 18 bases between them. The CDR3: CASSGTQGLGYEKLFF. The CDR3 DNA follows: TGTGCCAGCAGCGGAACACAGGGTTTGGGGTATGAAAAACTGTTTTTT.

The rearrangement links TRBV6-5 to TRBJ2-7; perhaps TRBD2 as D (7 bases). This CDR3 is 14 amino acids long. From germline, CDR1 is MNHEY and CDR2 SVGAGI. Trimming removed 4 bases from V and 4 bases from J, with 14 bases in between. CDR3: CASSLREGGYEQYF. In DNA, the CDR3 is TGTGCCAGCAGTTTAAGGGAGGGGGGATACGAGCAGTACTTC.

The rearrangement links TRBV11-2 to TRBJ2-7; D is undetermined. Trimming took 8 bases from V and 3 from J, leaving 17 bases between them. The CDR3 totals 14 residues. Germline V gives CDR1 SGHAT, CDR2 FQNNGV. In nucleotides, the CDR3 is TGTGCCAGCCTAGAACAAGGCTATCGCTACGAGCAGTACTTC. This gives the protein CASLEQGYRYEQYF.

The V and J genes are TRBV18 and TRBJ1-5, with D tentatively TRBD1 (6 bases). The germline V gene encodes CDR1 KGHSH and CDR2 LQKENI. Trimming shortened V by 4 bases and J by 5 bases, and 9 bases separated the two germline ends. This CDR3 comprises 13 residues. CDR3 sequence: CASSRDTDQPQHF. The CDR3 DNA sequence: TGTGCCAGCTCACGGGACACCGATCAGCCCCAGCATTTT.

This clone occurred a few times. The chain combines TRBV14 with TRBJ2-5, with TRBD2 identical over 7 bases. Germline CDR1 reads SGHDN; CDR2 reads FVKESK. This CDR3 has 16 amino acids. V was clipped by 3 bases and J by 2 bases; unmatched bases: 9. Here the CDR3 reads CASSQIGAGRQETQYF. For the CDR3, the DNA is TGTGCCAGCAGCCAGATTGGAGCGGGACGACAAGAGACCCAGTACTTC. The variable domain in full, with the rest retrieved from reference TRBV14 and TRBJ2-5, is EAGVTQFPSHSVIEKGQTVTLRCDPISGHDNLYWYRRVMGKEIKFLLHFVKESKQDESGMPNNRFLAERTGGTYSTLKVQPAELEDSGVYFCASSQIGAGRQETQYFGPGTRLLVL.

The V gene is TRBV14, the J gene TRBJ1-1, with a tentative D call TRBD1 (6 bases). The CDR3 loop spans 15 amino acids. CDR1 and CDR2 from the germline V gene are SGHDN and FVKESK. Trimming took off 4 bases at V and 2 bases at J, with 14 bases between the two ends. CDR3 in amino acids: CASSPTGTPNTEAFF. The CDR3 DNA reads TGTGCCAGCAGCCCAACCGGGACACCAAACACTGAAGCTTTCTTT.

This clone was found a few times. The chain combines TRBV7-6 with TRBJ2-7; 8 nucleotides line up with TRBD2. V lost 2 bases and J lost 6; bases outside the gene matches: 9. CDR1 is SGHVS and CDR2 is FNYEAQ in the germline V gene. The CDR3 contains 15 residues. In DNA form, the CDR3 reads TGTGCCAGCAGCTTACAGTCTCGCGGGGGGTTCGAGCAGTACTTC. Protein: CASSLQSRGGFEQYF.

The V and J genes are TRBV7-9 and TRBJ2-2, with TRBD2 matching over 7 bases. Per germline, CDR1 SEHNR and CDR2 FQNEAQ (reference sequence). Germline trimming cut 2 bases from V and 4 bases from J; bases unmatched to any gene: 10. The CDR3 consists of 17 residues. The CDR3 DNA follows: TGTGCCAGCAGCTTATCGGGCAGGGAGGGACGCACCGGGGAGCTGTTTTTT. Residues: CASSLSGREGRTGELFF.

This rearrangement joins TRBV4-3 to TRBJ1-5; 8 nucleotides match TRBD1. The trim removed 4 bases at V and 7 bases at J, leaving 3 bases unmatched. CDR3 length: 13 amino acids. From germline, CDR1 is LGHNA and CDR2 YSLEER. This CDR3 is CASSPGGQQPQHF. The CDR3 DNA reads as TGCGCCAGCAGCCCAGGGGGCCAACAGCCCCAGCATTTT.

The rearrangement links TRBV7-9 to TRBJ2-4; D perhaps matches TRBD2 (5 bases). The CDR3 consists of 15 residues. The V and J ends lost 0 bases and 1 base respectively, with 7 bases between them. CDR1 and CDR2 from the germline V gene are SEHNR and FQNEAQ (reference sequence). The chain's CDR3 is CASSLADFAKNIQYF. The DNA of the CDR3 is TGTGCCAGCAGCTTAGCGGACTTTGCCAAAAACATTCAGTACTTC. The whole variable domain, filled in from reference TRBV7-9 and TRBJ2-4, reads DTGVSQNPRHKITKRGQNVTFRCDPISEHNRLYWYRQTLGQGPEFLTYFQNEAQLEKSRLLSDRFSAERPKGSFSTLEIQRTEQGDSAMYLCASSLADFAKNIQYFGAGTRLSVL.

The chain has TRBV5-4 and TRBJ2-7, with a possible D match to TRBD1 (6 bases). V dropped 4 bases and J dropped 5 bases, with 16 bases sitting between them. Germline CDR1 and CDR2: SGHNT and YYREEE (reference sequence). The CDR3 runs to 14 residues. CDR3 DNA sequence: TGTGCCAGCAGCCCGAACCCGACAGGCCACGAGCAGTACTTC. This sequence encodes CASSPNPTGHEQYF.

The chain recombines TRBV6-6 with TRBJ1-2; 7 bases line up with TRBD1. Unmatched junction bases numbered 7, after V lost 5 bases and J lost 4 bases. The CDR3 loop spans 14 amino acids. The germline V gene has CDR1 MNHNY and CDR2 SVGAGI (reference sequence). CDR3 loop: CASSGKGQSYGYTF. CDR3 sequence (DNA): TGTGCCAGCAGTGGAAAGGGACAGAGCTATGGCTACACCTTC.

The V call is TRBV27, the J call TRBJ2-5, with 7 bases aligning to TRBD2. The CDR3 totals 15 residues. Germline V CDR1 and CDR2: MNHEY, SMNVEV (reference sequence). V trimming: 3 bases; J trimming: 5 bases; junction bases outside the gene matches: 9. The CDR3 region has the DNA TGTGCCAGCAGTTTGGGCGGGAGAATTGTGGAGACCCAGTACTTC. This codes for CASSLGGRIVETQYF.